The next 19 T cell receptor beta chains were all read from a single sample in a study of CD8 T cells in Susac syndrome (dated by TCRdb to between 2018 and 2020). Library method: the immunoSEQ multiplex PCR assay. RNA was extracted using the RNeasy kit, and roughly 0.5 to 1 ug of the RNA was reverse transcribed with random hexamers. TCRdb's own reprocessing of the public reads used fastp at Q25 and MiXCR and kept productive beta chains. Each record represents a unique CDR3 protein, reported with the most common genes and DNA among its rows. The sample table shows 150,000 to 200,000 distinct CDR3 sequences, and about 93% are seen once. The top ten clonotypes cover around 0.13% of the sample. The sample was CD4+ T cells from PBMCs. The receptor source for this set is a human donor in good health.

This chain connects TRBV5-1 to TRBJ2-5; 15 nucleotides agree with TRBD2. CDR1 is SGHRS and CDR2 is YFSETQ in the germline V gene. The CDR3 sequence is 17 residues long. V trimming: 4 bases; J trimming: 2 bases; junction bases outside the gene matches: 6. The CDR3 region is CASSVGLAGGLQETQYF. CDR3 DNA sequence: TGCGCCAGCAGCGTGGGACTAGCGGGGGGATTACAAGAGACCCAGTACTTC.

The V gene is TRBV25-1, the J gene TRBJ1-2; 10 bases are shared with TRBD1. The CDR3 sequence is 15 residues long. The J segment lost 6 bases and the V segment lost 3 bases, leaving 7 bases of the junction unmatched. Germline assignment: CDR1 MGHDK and CDR2 SYGVNS. The CDR3, as DNA: TGTGCCAGCAGTGACCCCCGCGGGACAGGGGATGGCTACACCTTC. It yields the protein CASSDPRGTGDGYTF.

This clonotype was seen a few times. The rearrangement links TRBV29-1 to TRBJ2-7; possible D gene TRBD2, 5 bases. V was clipped by 1 base and J by 2 bases, with 12 bases between them. In germline, CDR1 is SQVTM, CDR2 ANQGSEA. The length of the CDR3 is 14 residues. In nucleotides, the CDR3 is TGCAGCGTTGAAGTAACTAGTGAGACCTACGAGCAGTACTTC. As protein: CSVEVTSETYEQYF.

This clonotype showed up just once. J is TRBJ1-5 and V is TRBV27, with TRBD1 identical over 7 bases. V shed 5 bases, J shed 7 bases, and the junction held 8 bases outside the gene matches. CDR1 MNHEY and CDR2 SMNVEV come from the germline V gene (reference sequence). The CDR3 loop spans 14 amino acids. The CDR3 DNA sequence: TGTGCCAGCAGTAGTCGACAGGGTCGGCAGCCCCAGCATTTT. Translating it yields CASSSRQGRQPQHF.

The chain has TRBV19 and TRBJ2-7; D could derive from TRBD1 or TRBD2 (5 bases each). The CDR3 contains 14 residues. Deletions cut 3 bases from V and 3 bases from J, with 12 bases between. Looked up from germline, CDR1 is LNHDA and CDR2 is SQIVND (reference sequence). Here the CDR3 DNA reads TGTGCCAGTAGTATTTATGGGGACGGCTACGAGCAGTACTTC. As protein: CASSIYGDGYEQYF.

The rearrangement links TRBV13 to TRBJ2-7, with 7 bases aligning to TRBD1. Germline loops: CDR1 PRHDT, CDR2 FYEKMQ (reference sequence). The CDR3 has 14 residues. Trimming at V came to 6 bases and at J to 1 base, leaving 6 bases not matched to a gene. CDR3 protein: CASRKAGGSYEQYF. The CDR3 DNA reads as TGTGCCAGCAGGAAGGCAGGGGGTTCCTACGAGCAGTACTTC.

The V and J genes are TRBV18 and TRBJ1-4; D may be TRBD1 (5 bases). Germline V CDR1 and CDR2: KGHSH, LQKENI. This CDR3 is 15 amino acids long. V was trimmed by 6 bases and J by 2 bases, leaving 13 bases between them. CDR3 in DNA: TGTGCCAGCTCCCGCCAGGGTACCACTAATGAAAAACTGTTTTTT. Residues: CASSRQGTTNEKLFF.

The chain couples TRBV7-9 to TRBJ1-3; no definite D call. Germline-derived CDR1 and CDR2 are SEHNR and FQNEAQ (reference sequence). The CDR3 loop spans 15 amino acids. Trimming took off 5 bases at V and 2 bases at J, with 13 bases between the two ends. The CDR3 region is CASSPSGTAGNTIYF. The CDR3 DNA is TGTGCCAGCAGCCCCTCGGGAACAGCTGGAAACACCATATATTTT.

This clonotype was observed once. The genes are TRBV5-1 and TRBJ2-1; D gene ambiguous. This CDR3 contains 15 residues. Trimming cost V 0 bases and J 0 bases, with 7 bases left between them. The germline CDR1 and CDR2 sequences are SGHRS and YFSETQ. Written as DNA, the CDR3 is TGCGCCAGCAGCTTGGGAACTAACTCCTACAATGAGCAGTTCTTC. Protein sequence: CASSLGTNSYNEQFF.

This clonotype showed up just once. The CDR3 region is CASSLLDQPQYF. The CDR3 nucleotides are TGCGCCAGCAGCTTGTTGGACCAACCGCAGTATTTT. The V gene is TRBV5-1, the J gene TRBJ2-3, with D unclear. Germline CDR1 SGHRS, CDR2 YFSETQ. This CDR3 spans 12 amino acids. The germline V and J ends were trimmed by 1 base and 10 bases, with 10 bases remaining between them. Full variable domain (missing parts from reference TRBV5-1 and TRBJ2-3): KAGVTQTPRYLIKTRGQQVTLSCSPISGHRSVSWYQQTPGQGLQFLFEYFSETQRNKGNFPGRFSGRQFSNSRSEMNVSTLELGDSALYLCASSLLDQPQYFGPGTRLTVL.

The chain is built from TRBV3-1 and TRBJ1-1, with D perhaps TRBD1 (5 bases). CDR3 size: 14 residues. Trimming stripped 0 bases from V and 11 bases from J, with 16 bases between. CDR1 is LGHDT and CDR2 is YNNKEL in the germline V gene (reference sequence). The CDR3 here is CASSQDRAGIGAFF. The CDR3 DNA sequence: TGTGCCAGCAGCCAAGATCGGGCAGGGATTGGGGCTTTCTTT.

This chain joins TRBV6-5 and TRBJ2-1; D is perhaps TRBD1 or TRBD2 (6 bases each). V shed 3 bases and J shed 0 bases, with 12 bases lying between them. Germline V lookup: CDR1 MNHEY, CDR2 SVGAGI. The CDR3 sequence is 16 residues long. The CDR3 nucleotides are TGTGCCAGCAGTTATTCGGGGGCCCTCTCCTACAATGAGCAGTTCTTC. The encoded protein is CASSYSGALSYNEQFF.

The rearrangement uses TRBV7-9 and TRBJ2-1; 15 bases fit TRBD2. The trim removed 0 bases at V and 4 bases at J, leaving 7 bases unmatched. The CDR3 covers 19 residues. The germline V gene has CDR1 SEHNR and CDR2 FQNEAQ (reference sequence). The DNA for the CDR3 is TGTGCCAGCAGCTTAGCCCCAGGACTAGCGGGGGGGCAATACAATGAGCAGTTCTTC. Translating it yields CASSLAPGLAGGQYNEQFF. Combining the CDR3 with reference TRBV7-9 and TRBJ2-1 gives the whole variable domain DTGVSQNPRHKITKRGQNVTFRCDPISEHNRLYWYRQTLGQGPEFLTYFQNEAQLEKSRLLSDRFSAERPKGSFSTLEIQRTEQGDSAMYLCASSLAPGLAGGQYNEQFFGPGTRLTVL.

The chain has TRBV5-1 and TRBJ2-1, with TRBD1 identical over 9 bases. The V gene's germline CDR1 is SGHRS and CDR2 YFSETQ. V lost 5 bases to trimming and J lost 5 bases; unmatched junction nucleotides: 5. The CDR3 extends over 14 amino acids. The CDR3 reads CASRGDREHNEQFF. CDR3 bases: TGCGCCAGCAGAGGGGACAGGGAGCACAATGAGCAGTTCTTC.

J is TRBJ2-3 and V is TRBV20-1, with 8 nucleotides matching TRBD2. Trimming removed 0 bases from V and 4 bases from J; junction bases left unmatched: 6. The length of the CDR3 is 15 residues. CDR1 DFQATT and CDR2 SNEGSKA come from the germline V gene (reference sequence). As DNA, the CDR3 is TGCAGTGCTAGAGATCCCGGGGGGGCTGCAGATACGCAGTATTTT. It encodes CSARDPGGAADTQYF.

About this clonotype: An end of the junction differs from the germline gene, which may be a read error. CDR3: CASRADRGLNNYGYTF. In DNA form, the CDR3 reads TGCGCCAGCAGAGCCGACAGGGGATTGAATAACTATGGCTACACCTTC. The genes are TRBV9 and TRBJ1-2; 8 bases map to TRBD1. Per germline, CDR1 SGDLS and CDR2 YYNGEE. The CDR3 sequence is 16 residues long. The complete variable domain, with remaining parts taken from reference TRBV9 and TRBJ1-2, reads DSGVTQTPKHLITATGQRVTLRCSPRSGDLSVYWYQQSLDQGLQFLIQYYNGEERAKGNILERFSAQQFPDLHSELNLSSLELGDSALYFCASRADRGLNNYGYTFGSGTRLTVV.

The V gene is TRBV3-1, the J gene TRBJ1-1; no reliable D call. V lost 6 bases and J lost 8, with 7 bases in between. The CDR3 totals 10 residues. Looked up from germline, CDR1 is LGHDT and CDR2 is YNNKEL (reference sequence). The chain's CDR3 is CASRGREAFF. CDR3 coding DNA: TGTGCCAGCAGGGGCAGGGAAGCTTTCTTT.

This clonotype was seen only a few times. The chain joins TRBV2 to TRBJ2-7; no clear D. Germline-derived CDR1 and CDR2 are SNHLY and FYNNEI. This CDR3 region has 14 residues. V gave up 2 bases and J gave up 3 bases, with 11 bases separating them. The CDR3 spells CASSEFEEFYEQYF. The CDR3 nucleotides read TGTGCCAGCAGTGAATTCGAGGAGTTCTACGAGCAGTACTTC.

The chain is built from TRBV20-1 and TRBJ2-1, with D perhaps TRBD1 (5 bases). CDR3 size: 14 residues. The V gene lost 2 bases and the J gene lost 5 bases, with 13 bases spanning the gap. Germline V gene lookup returns CDR1 DFQATT and CDR2 SNEGSKA (reference sequence). The CDR3 sequence: CSARSGREHNEQFF. The CDR3 DNA follows: TGCAGTGCTAGATCCGGCAGGGAACACAATGAGCAGTTCTTC.